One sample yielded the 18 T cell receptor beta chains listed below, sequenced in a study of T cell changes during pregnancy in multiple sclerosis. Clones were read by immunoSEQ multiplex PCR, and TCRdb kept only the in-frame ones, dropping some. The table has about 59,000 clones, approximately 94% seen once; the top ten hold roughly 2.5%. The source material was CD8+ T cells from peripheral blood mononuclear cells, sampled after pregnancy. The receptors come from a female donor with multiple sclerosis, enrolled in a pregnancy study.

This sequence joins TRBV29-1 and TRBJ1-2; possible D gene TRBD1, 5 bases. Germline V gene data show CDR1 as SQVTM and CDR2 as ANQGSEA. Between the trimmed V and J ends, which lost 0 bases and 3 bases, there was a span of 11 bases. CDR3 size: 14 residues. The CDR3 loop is CSVEDGGGDYGYTF. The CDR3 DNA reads TGCAGCGTTGAAGACGGCGGGGGGGACTATGGCTACACCTTC.

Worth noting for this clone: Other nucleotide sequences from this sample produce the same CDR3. CDR3 sequence: CASSIAGVSYEQYF. The CDR3, as DNA: TGTGCCAGTAGTATAGCGGGAGTAAGCTACGAGCAGTACTTC. The chain recombines TRBV19 with TRBJ2-7; maybe TRBD2 (6 bases). CDR1 and CDR2 (germline): LNHDA, SQIVND (reference sequence). CDR3 size: 14 residues. V was trimmed by 1 base and J by 3 bases, leaving 10 bases between them.

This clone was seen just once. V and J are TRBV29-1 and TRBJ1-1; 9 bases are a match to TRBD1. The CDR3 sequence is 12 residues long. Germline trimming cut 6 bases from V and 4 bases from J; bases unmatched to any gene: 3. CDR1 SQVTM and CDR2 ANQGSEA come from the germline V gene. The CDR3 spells CSVATGGTEAFF. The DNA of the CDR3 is TGCAGCGTCGCGACAGGGGGCACTGAAGCTTTCTTT.

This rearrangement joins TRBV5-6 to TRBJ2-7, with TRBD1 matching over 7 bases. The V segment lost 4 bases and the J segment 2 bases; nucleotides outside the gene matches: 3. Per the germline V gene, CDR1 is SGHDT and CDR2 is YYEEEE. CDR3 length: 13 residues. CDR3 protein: CASSAGTAYEQYF. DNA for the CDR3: TGTGCCAGCAGCGCTGGGACAGCCTACGAGCAGTACTTC.

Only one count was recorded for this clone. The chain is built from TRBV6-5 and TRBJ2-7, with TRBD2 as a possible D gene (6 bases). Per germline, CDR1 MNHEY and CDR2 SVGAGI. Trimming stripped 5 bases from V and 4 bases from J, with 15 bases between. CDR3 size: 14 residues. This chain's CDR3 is CASSPRDFGYEQYF. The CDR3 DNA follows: TGTGCCAGCAGTCCTAGGGACTTTGGATACGAGCAGTACTTC.

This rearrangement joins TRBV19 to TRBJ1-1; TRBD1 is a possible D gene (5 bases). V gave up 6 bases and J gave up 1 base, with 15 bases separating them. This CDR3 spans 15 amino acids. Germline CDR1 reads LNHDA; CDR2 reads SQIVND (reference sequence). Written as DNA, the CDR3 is TGTGCCAGTAGAGGATCAAAGGGGTGGAACACTGAAGCTTTCTTT. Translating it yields CASRGSKGWNTEAFF.

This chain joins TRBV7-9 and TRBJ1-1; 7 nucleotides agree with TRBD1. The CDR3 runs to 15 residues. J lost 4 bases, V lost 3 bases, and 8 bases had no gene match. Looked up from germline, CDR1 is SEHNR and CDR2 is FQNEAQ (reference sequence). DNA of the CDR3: TGTGCCAGCAGCTTGGTAAAGGGGGCGGGCACTGAAGCTTTCTTT. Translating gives CASSLVKGAGTEAFF.

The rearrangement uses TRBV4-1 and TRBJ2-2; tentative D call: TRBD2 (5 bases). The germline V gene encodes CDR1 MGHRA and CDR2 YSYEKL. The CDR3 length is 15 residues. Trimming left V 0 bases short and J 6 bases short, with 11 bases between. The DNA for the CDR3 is TGCGCCAGCAGCCAAGATGAAGGGAGTTCCGGGGAGCTGTTTTTT. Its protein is CASSQDEGSSGELFF.

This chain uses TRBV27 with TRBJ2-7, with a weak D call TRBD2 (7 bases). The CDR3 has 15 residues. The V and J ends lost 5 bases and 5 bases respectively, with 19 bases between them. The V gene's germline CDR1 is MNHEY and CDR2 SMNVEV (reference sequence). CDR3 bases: TGTGCCAGCAGTCCACGAGGGGGGGGAATGAACGAGCAGTACTTC. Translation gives CASSPRGGGMNEQYF.

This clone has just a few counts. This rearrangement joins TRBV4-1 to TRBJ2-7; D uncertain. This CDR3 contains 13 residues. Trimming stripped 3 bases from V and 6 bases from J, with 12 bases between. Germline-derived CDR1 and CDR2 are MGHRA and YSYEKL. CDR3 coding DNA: TGCGCCAGCAGCCACTCCAGATCCGCCGAGCAGTACTTC. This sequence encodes CASSHSRSAEQYF.

DNA for the CDR3: TGCGCCAGCAGCCCCTCTCTTCCCGGACAGACTTACTATGGCTACACCTTC. Translation gives CASSPSLPGQTYYGYTF. The chain carries TRBV4-1 and TRBJ1-2; possibly TRBD1 for D (6 bases). V lost 4 bases to trimming and J lost 3 bases, with 21 bases between them. The CDR3 spans 17 residues. CDR1 and CDR2 from the germline V gene are MGHRA and YSYEKL.

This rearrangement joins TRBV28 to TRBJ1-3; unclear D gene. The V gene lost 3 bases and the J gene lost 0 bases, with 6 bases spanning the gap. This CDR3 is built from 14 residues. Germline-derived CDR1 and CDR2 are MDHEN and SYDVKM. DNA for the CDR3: TGTGCCAGCAGTTTTCGAGGCTCTGGAAACACCATATATTTT. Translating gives CASSFRGSGNTIYF.

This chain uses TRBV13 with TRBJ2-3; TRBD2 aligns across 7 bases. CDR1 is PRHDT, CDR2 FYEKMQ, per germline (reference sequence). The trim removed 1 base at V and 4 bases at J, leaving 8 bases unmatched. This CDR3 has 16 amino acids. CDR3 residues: CASSLVARESADTQYF. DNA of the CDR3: TGTGCCAGCAGCTTAGTGGCGCGGGAGTCGGCAGATACGCAGTATTTT.

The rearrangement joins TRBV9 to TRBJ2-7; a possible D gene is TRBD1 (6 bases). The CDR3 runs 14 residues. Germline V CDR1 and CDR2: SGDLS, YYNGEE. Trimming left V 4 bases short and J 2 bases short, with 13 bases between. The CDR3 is CASSSRGRAYEQYF. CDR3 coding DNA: TGTGCCAGCAGCTCCAGGGGTCGGGCCTACGAGCAGTACTTC.

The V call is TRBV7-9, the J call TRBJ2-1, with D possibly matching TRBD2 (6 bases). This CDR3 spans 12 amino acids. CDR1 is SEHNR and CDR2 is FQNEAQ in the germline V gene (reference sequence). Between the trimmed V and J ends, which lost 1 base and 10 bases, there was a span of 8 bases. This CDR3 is CASSLGGREQFF. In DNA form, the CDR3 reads TGTGCCAGCAGCTTAGGGGGGAGGGAGCAGTTCTTC.

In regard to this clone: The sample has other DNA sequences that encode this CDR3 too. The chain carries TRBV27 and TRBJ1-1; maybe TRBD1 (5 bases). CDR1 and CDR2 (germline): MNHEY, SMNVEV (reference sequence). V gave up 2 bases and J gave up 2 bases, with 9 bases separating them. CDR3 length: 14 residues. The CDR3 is CASSLQGLNTEAFF. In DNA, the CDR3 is TGTGCCAGCAGTTTACAGGGACTAAACACTGAAGCTTTCTTT.

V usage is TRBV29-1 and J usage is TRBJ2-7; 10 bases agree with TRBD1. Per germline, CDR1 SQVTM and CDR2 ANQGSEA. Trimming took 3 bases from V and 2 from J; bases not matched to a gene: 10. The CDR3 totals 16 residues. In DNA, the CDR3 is TGCAGCGTTGAGGGACAGGGGCCTAGCGGCACCTACGAGCAGTACTTC. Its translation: CSVEGQGPSGTYEQYF.

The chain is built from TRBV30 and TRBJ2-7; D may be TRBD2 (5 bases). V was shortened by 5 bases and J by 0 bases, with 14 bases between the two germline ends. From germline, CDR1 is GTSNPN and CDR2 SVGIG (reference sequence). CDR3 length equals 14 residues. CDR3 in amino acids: CAWEPWRHSYEQYF. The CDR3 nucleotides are TGTGCCTGGGAGCCGTGGAGGCACTCCTACGAGCAGTACTTC.